One and the same sample provided the 24 T cell receptor beta chains below, sequenced in a study of blood T cell repertoires in COVID-19. Here immunoSEQ multiplex PCR was the method, and the copy in TCRdb shows in-frame clones only, minus some. Of over 250,000 clones in the sample, approximately 88% were seen once. Sequenced sample: peripheral blood. These receptors all stem from a man in his fifties or sixties with acute or convalescent COVID-19.

The V call is TRBV5-1, the J call TRBJ2-3; 10 nucleotides line up with TRBD2. The ends lost 6 bases at V and 0 bases at J; junction bases unmatched: 7. The germline V gene encodes CDR1 SGHRS and CDR2 YFSETQ. CDR3 length: 16 residues. The CDR3 DNA reads as TGCGCCAGCACCCGAGGACTAGCGGTGAGCACAGATACGCAGTATTTT. It translates to CASTRGLAVSTDTQYF.

This clone was seen a handful of times. The chain joins TRBV7-9 to TRBJ1-5; 7 bases are a match to TRBD1. This CDR3 has 14 residues. The J segment lost 2 bases and the V segment lost 2 bases, leaving 0 bases of the junction unmatched. CDR1 and CDR2 (germline): SEHNR, FQNEAQ (reference sequence). The CDR3 protein is CASSLTGGNQPQHF. The CDR3 nucleotides are TGTGCCAGCAGCTTAACAGGGGGCAATCAGCCCCAGCATTTT.

The gene calls are TRBV20-1 and TRBJ2-1; 7 bases align to TRBD2. V was clipped by 6 bases and J by 5 bases; unmatched bases: 1. Germline values: CDR1 DFQATT, CDR2 SNEGSKA (reference sequence). The CDR3 length is 11 residues. CDR3 bases: TGCAGTGCAGCGGGACACAATGAGCAGTTCTTC. It encodes CSAAGHNEQFF.

V gene TRBV10-1 combines with J gene TRBJ2-5; 15 bases are shared with TRBD2. Looked up from germline, CDR1 is WNHNN and CDR2 is SYGVQD (reference sequence). V trimming: 0 bases; J trimming: 1 base; junction bases outside the gene matches: 3. This CDR3 has 18 amino acids. The CDR3 is CASSESGLAGGLQETQYF. In nucleotides, the CDR3 is TGCGCCAGCAGTGAGTCGGGACTAGCGGGGGGTCTCCAAGAGACCCAGTACTTC.

This clone appeared a few times. The chain carries TRBV11-3 and TRBJ2-7; perhaps TRBD1 as D (5 bases). The CDR3 is made up of 14 amino acids. Deletions cut 1 base from V and 6 bases from J, with 13 bases between. Germline CDR1 is SGHNT and CDR2 is YENEEA. CDR3 nucleotide sequence: TGTGCCAGCAGCTTAGGGACACGAGGTGGCGAGCAGTACTTC. Protein: CASSLGTRGGEQYF.

V is TRBV15 and J is TRBJ2-7, with 7 bases fitting TRBD1. Losses at the gene ends were 0 bases for V and 4 bases for J; bases not matched to a gene: 12. In germline, CDR1 is LNHNV, CDR2 YYDKDF (reference sequence). The CDR3 sequence is 17 residues long. The CDR3 DNA is TGTGCCACCAGCAGAGATTTCGGGGCGGACAGGTGGTACGAGCAGTACTTC. Its protein is CATSRDFGADRWYEQYF.

The genes are TRBV24-1 and TRBJ2-1; 8 bases line up with TRBD1. V lost 3 bases to trimming and J lost 4 bases; unmatched junction nucleotides: 4. This CDR3 has 15 residues. Germline CDR1 reads KGHDR; CDR2 reads SFDVKD. The chain's CDR3 is CATSDPGTGYNEQFF. The CDR3 nucleotides read TGTGCCACCAGTGATCCCGGGACAGGTTACAATGAGCAGTTCTTC.

The J gene is TRBJ1-1, the V gene TRBV4-1; D ambiguous. This CDR3 is 16 amino acids long. Trimming removed 0 bases at V and 5 bases at J, with 16 bases between. Germline CDR1 and CDR2: MGHRA and YSYEKL. CDR3 loop: CASSQDRRGGGTEAFF. DNA of the CDR3: TGCGCCAGCAGCCAAGATAGGCGGGGAGGAGGAACTGAAGCTTTCTTT.

The chain combines TRBV7-8 with TRBJ1-1; the D gene is possibly TRBD1 (5 bases). The ends were cut back, 0 bases at V and 5 bases at J, with 13 bases in the middle. The CDR3 is 15 amino acids. Germline V gives CDR1 SGHVS, CDR2 FQNEAQ. CDR3 protein: CASSLARGFGTEAFF. The CDR3 DNA reads as TGTGCCAGCAGCTTAGCTAGGGGATTTGGAACTGAAGCTTTCTTT.

The chain recombines TRBV2 with TRBJ1-5; a possible D gene is TRBD1 (6 bases). Germline-derived CDR1 and CDR2 are SNHLY and FYNNEI. V lost 6 bases to trimming and J lost 7 bases, with 19 bases between them. There are 15 residues in the CDR3. The CDR3 nucleotides are TGTGCCAGCAGCGCCGGGACAAAGCCGGGGCAGCCCCAGCATTTT. Protein: CASSAGTKPGQPQHF.

V gene TRBV5-1 combines with J gene TRBJ2-1, with D tentatively TRBD2 (6 bases). The CDR3 covers 15 residues. Germline CDR1 is SGHRS and CDR2 is YFSETQ. The V end lost 1 base, the J end lost 4 bases, and 12 bases lay between the germline ends. DNA for the CDR3: TGCGCCAGCAGCTTGACCCCCGCGGGGTACAATGAGCAGTTCTTC. Encoded protein: CASSLTPAGYNEQFF.

This clone was seen only a few times. The J gene is TRBJ1-1, the V gene TRBV2, with no clear D. The CDR3 has 11 amino acids. V was pared by 7 bases and J by 10 bases, with 13 bases between. Germline CDR1 reads SNHLY; CDR2 reads FYNNEI. The CDR3 DNA follows: TGTGCCAGCACCGAGACGGCGGGAGCTTTCTTT. It encodes CASTETAGAFF.

The rearrangement joins TRBV3-1 (or the pseudogene TRBV3-2) to TRBJ1-2; D not certain. The germline V gene encodes CDR1 LGHDT and CDR2 YNNKEL (reference sequence). The CDR3 is made up of 13 amino acids. V dropped 0 bases and J dropped 9 bases, with 11 bases sitting between them. The CDR3 spells CASSQDFSRRYTF. CDR3 sequence (DNA): TGTGCCAGCAGCCAAGATTTCTCCAGGCGCTACACCTTC.

This clone was seen once. The chain joins TRBV5-6 to TRBJ1-5; 8 positions agree with TRBD1. This CDR3 is 15 amino acids long. From germline, CDR1 is SGHDT and CDR2 YYEEEE. The V gene end was trimmed by 4 bases and the J gene end by 1 base; junction bases not matched to a gene: 4. The CDR3 DNA reads TGTGCCAGCAGCCTGGACAGGGTAAGCAATCAGCCCCAGCATTTT. It specifies CASSLDRVSNQPQHF.

This chain links TRBV9 with TRBJ2-7, with 9 bases matching TRBD1. J gave up 13 bases and V 0 bases, and 17 bases lay outside the gene matches. Germline values: CDR1 SGDLS, CDR2 YYNGEE. The CDR3 loop spans 16 amino acids. The CDR3 loop is CASSVDAQTPGQGLYF. The CDR3 DNA is TGTGCCAGCAGCGTAGACGCACAGACGCCGGGACAGGGCCTATACTTC.

The chain couples TRBV19 to TRBJ1-6; 7 nucleotides match TRBD1. V trimming: 5 bases; J trimming: 7 bases; junction bases outside the gene matches: 11. Germline-derived CDR1 and CDR2 are LNHDA and SQIVND (reference sequence). CDR3 length: 16 amino acids. The CDR3 region is CASSGGRDRANSPLHF. In DNA form, the CDR3 reads TGTGCCAGTAGTGGAGGGCGGGACAGAGCCAATTCACCCCTCCACTTT.

The chain carries TRBV6-5 and TRBJ1-3, with 8 bases matching TRBD1. The ends lost 6 bases at V and 8 bases at J; junction bases unmatched: 9. Per the germline V gene, CDR1 is MNHEY and CDR2 is SVGAGI. The CDR3 sequence is 14 residues long. The chain's CDR3 is CASSRQGLGDTIYF. CDR3 coding DNA: TGTGCCAGCAGCCGACAGGGGCTCGGGGACACCATATATTTT.

The chain recombines TRBV4-1 with TRBJ1-5; D may be TRBD1 (5 bases). The CDR3 extends over 14 amino acids. Between the trimmed V and J ends, which lost 4 bases and 2 bases, there was a span of 9 bases. The germline CDR1 and CDR2 sequences are MGHRA and YSYEKL. The CDR3 spells CASSLGGGNQPQHF. The CDR3 coding sequence is TGCGCCAGCAGCCTCGGGGGAGGCAATCAGCCCCAGCATTTT.

The chain uses TRBV5-1 and TRBJ1-1, with TRBD1 matching 7 bases. Germline CDR1 and CDR2: SGHRS and YFSETQ. The CDR3 sequence is 13 residues long. The J segment lost 10 bases and the V segment lost 0 bases, leaving 6 bases of the junction unmatched. Here the CDR3 DNA reads TGCGCCAGCAGCTTGGACAGGGGATCGGGAGCTTTCTTT. It yields the protein CASSLDRGSGAFF.

This clone has only a few counts. CDR3 DNA sequence: TGTGCCAGCAGCCATAGCGGGGGGGGAGATACGCAGTATTTT. This gives the protein CASSHSGGGDTQYF. V and J are TRBV11-3 and TRBJ2-3; 11 positions match TRBD2. This CDR3 has 14 residues. In germline, CDR1 is SGHNT, CDR2 YENEEA. Trimming removed 5 bases from V and 5 bases from J; junction bases left unmatched: 3.

The CDR3 DNA reads TGTGCCACCAGCAGAGAGAGTGTCGGGGGGGCGGGTGGCTACACCTTC. This encodes CATSRESVGGAGGYTF. V usage is TRBV15 and J usage is TRBJ1-2; tentatively, D is TRBD1 (6 bases). Germline V gives CDR1 LNHNV, CDR2 YYDKDF (reference sequence). There are 16 residues in the CDR3. The V end was cut by 0 bases, the J end by 7 bases, with 18 bases between.

The chain is built from TRBV5-8 and TRBJ1-4; 9 nucleotides match TRBD1. In germline, CDR1 is SGHTS, CDR2 YDEGEE. The V segment lost 5 bases and the J segment 0 bases; nucleotides outside the gene matches: 8. The CDR3 consists of 17 residues. The CDR3 spells CASSSGQGPATNEKLFF. The CDR3 DNA is TGTGCCAGCAGTTCCGGACAGGGGCCCGCAACTAATGAAAAACTGTTTTTT.

The chain has TRBV19 and TRBJ1-5, with D possibly being TRBD1 (5 bases). The V end was cut by 3 bases, the J end by 6 bases, with 9 bases between. This CDR3 spans 13 amino acids. From germline, CDR1 is LNHDA and CDR2 SQIVND (reference sequence). CDR3 nucleotides: TGTGCCAGTAGTATTATGGGGGGTCAGCCCCAGCATTTT. This translates into CASSIMGGQPQHF.

The chain links TRBV2 to TRBJ2-7; D unclear. V was clipped by 6 bases and J by 5 bases, with 14 bases between them. CDR3 length: 13 residues. Germline V gene lookup returns CDR1 SNHLY and CDR2 FYNNEI. The CDR3 here is CASREAVLNEQYF. CDR3 bases: TGTGCCAGCAGAGAGGCAGTATTGAACGAGCAGTACTTC.